This TCR beta chain was identified in a study of cytomegalovirus exposure and HLA in healthy donors (dated by TCRdb to the late 2010s). For the study in its entirety: An earlier analysis of some 600 of the donors reported over 250 Gb of sequence data and approximately 120 million unique TCR beta sequences obtained from about 200 million T cells. To predict cytomegalovirus infection status, the study brought together high-throughput TCR immunosequencing, statistical association of individual TCRs with disease status, and machine learning. Donor age, sex, ethnicity and CMV serostatus were compiled together with the repertoire data. An earlier analysis of several hundred of the donors applied high-throughput TCR beta sequencing to assess whether each TCR beta V gene segment acted as functional or pseudogenic. The study used immunosequencing to profile the T cell repertoires of some 600 subjects and linked those repertoires to cytomegalovirus serostatus. The number of donors typed differed by locus, with about 629-640 for A, B, C, DRB1 and DQB1, 522 for DQA1, 600 to 610 for DPA1, and about 450 for DPB1. In addition to the first cohort of roughly 670 subjects, a separate validation cohort of around 110 different subjects was used. The study was designed to test whether signatures of past pathogen exposure could be identified by cataloging public T cell receptors. Rather than drawing on any new phenotypic data, the later analysis identified candidate immune exposures from TCR beta sequences and the way those sequences occurred across donors. To study patterns of TCR occurrence, a later analysis re-analyzed previously published TCR beta repertoires from 666 donors and added high-resolution HLA genotyping. Every discovery cohort repertoire had been produced on one sequencing platform. Roughly five DR-DQ haplotypes were treated as single units for association and clustering because of strong linkage in the cohort. About 280 gigabases of sequencing data and around 80 million unique TCR sequences made up an early release that covered under 750 HLA-typed donors. HLA typing covered class I and class II loci at four-digit resolution. Of the approximately 400 genotyped donors, over 80% were placed in the genetic ancestry cluster associated with self-reported Caucasian donors. Among roughly 400 genotyped donors of the cohort, an average of approximately 200,000 unique TCR beta nucleotide sequences was sequenced per donor, of which roughly 17% were non-productive. Genome-wide SNP genotypes for about three fifths of the roughly 670 donors were used in a later genetic analysis, which treated that subset as a discovery cohort. Here is what the overall study found, with its caveats: Because the 87-base-pair reads could not distinguish some IMGT-functional V segments, including TRBV6-2 and TRBV6-3, those segments were excluded. While some public TCRs were present in many individuals, most TCR sequences turned up only very rarely across donors. In vitro tests confirmed that a few of the cytomegalovirus-associated TCR beta chains recognize cytomegalovirus antigens. In a later analysis, several top co-occurrence clusters were reported to appear linked to parvovirus B19, influenza, CMV and Epstein-Barr virus. In both the original and validation cohorts, the classifier was reported to diagnose cytomegalovirus status with high specificity and sensitivity. Immune exposure information for the cohort was limited to CMV serostatus. Correlated functional status among segregating V segments might reflect linkage disequilibrium, but an unknown experimental factor could not be ruled out. A later analysis found that TCR association rates varied across HLA loci, with DRB1 alleles showing the most associated TCRs and HLA-C alleles the fewest. A cluster of highly shared sequence variants was judged likely to represent a technical artifact of the sequencing pipeline. Most CMV-associated TCR beta chains appeared to be HLA-restricted in a later analysis, and the HLA associations seemed to be driven largely by CMV exposure. Because HLA typing was unavailable for some donors at each locus, only the typed subset was used in association tests. At a false discovery rate of 0.05, a later analysis linked about 17,000 TCR beta sequences to specific HLA alleles. This cohort had only TCR beta chains sequenced, and the lack of alpha or paired-chain data limited which features could be detected. In a later analysis, HLA-associated TCR beta chains were found to be more clonally expanded and to have lower generation probabilities than equally common non-associated chains. The authors suggested that the approach could potentially be generalized to other disease states and immunological phenotypes. Roughly uniform sequencing depth across donors was assumed in presence/absence analyses, although this assumption may not hold. The earlier analysis of some 540 of the donors excluded around 17 rarely observed V segments, including chromosome 9 orphons, because counts were too low. The study listed approximately 150 TCR beta chains as associated with cytomegalovirus. V-gene and J-gene trimming of TCR beta chains was associated with a missense DCLRE1C variant in a later genetic analysis, and the association was replicated in an independent cohort. According to a later genetic analysis, donors in an Asian-associated ancestry cluster had fewer N-insertions in productive TCRs than the roughly 670-donor mean. Strong co-occurrence of HLA alleles, especially DR and DQ, made assigning TCR associations to individual alleles difficult. A further reported finding was that TCR beta sequences accurately predicted the HLA-A and HLA-B alleles for most subjects in the first cohort. In an earlier analysis of 500 to 650 of the donors, most TCR beta V segments appeared in productive rearrangements about 87% or about 30% of the time, broadly matching IMGT annotations.

V ends up 2 bases short and J 0 bases short, with an unmatched junction base count of 13. CDR1 and CDR2 are drawn from the germline V gene: SNHLY, FYNNEI. Taken from cysteine to phenylalanine, the CDR3 has 19 residues. Of all the DNA, just the CDR3 is kept, 57 bases in frame from base 1. Details on this clone: Its antigen remains undetermined. Base qualities are missing; no much larger clone stands one base away.

The cohort consisted of some 730 healthy bone marrow donors. At the time of sampling, all cohort members were nominally healthy, though unrecorded immune exposures were likely present. The donor was CMV seronegative and was included in the group of a few hundred seronegative cohort members. A peripheral blood sample was provided by each donor, and peripheral blood mononuclear cells were used for TCR beta sequencing. The Qiagen DNeasy Blood Extraction Kit was used to extract genomic DNA from the blood cell samples. The library was built by means of the immunoSEQ multiplex PCR assay. For the multiplex PCR, a mixture combining 60 forward primers for TCR Vbeta segments and 13 reverse primers for TCR Jbeta segments was used. The CDR3 region of rearranged TCR beta genes was amplified from genomic DNA with a multiplex PCR assay. On the Illumina HiSeq System, the amplified TCR beta libraries were sequenced as 87-base-pair reads. On the study's bioinformatics: In a later analysis, tens of millions of unique TCR beta chains were counted across the roughly 610 repertoires, and about 10 million of these chains were shared by at least two donors. Raw reads were error-corrected and collapsed into unique sequences by a nearest-neighbor algorithm in which closely related sequences were merged to remove PCR and sequencing errors. V, D and J gene segments were assigned by aligning CDR3 sequences to IMGT reference sequences. Each retained sequence needed at least a six-nucleotide match to both a V gene segment and a J gene segment. A rearrangement counted as productive if the CDR3 had no stop codons and remained in frame with V and J, and every other rearrangement counted as non-productive. Following IMGT convention, CDR3 was defined as the stretch from the second conserved V-encoded cysteine up to the conserved J-encoded phenylalanine. In an earlier analysis of 500 to 650 of the donors, sequences lacking an unambiguous match to a single V gene segment were excluded. In an earlier analysis of 587 of the donors, a V segment was called functional when productive rearrangements were above 56.7%, and segregating when the standard deviation between donors exceeded 5%. A statistical classification framework was built to diagnose cytomegalovirus status from the catalog of TCR beta chain sequences. V and J gene assignment, in a later analysis, came from comparing TCR nucleotide sequences with IMGT/GENE-DB human TR gene sequences. Using the TCRdist pipeline, a later analysis assigned CDR3 sequences along with most-parsimonious VDJ recombination scenarios. In a later analysis, every TCR beta chain was defined by the combination of its CDR3 amino acid sequence and its V-gene family, and reads without a unique V-gene family were dropped. As a way to deal with suspected cross-contamination and a sequencing artifact, a later analysis dropped hundreds of nucleotide sequences that were highly shared and had low generation probability. A later analysis calculated a clonal expansion index for each public chain from normalized within-repertoire ranks of inferred template counts. Generation probabilities in a later analysis came from a VDJ recombination model fitted to out-of-frame rearrangements, and those results were checked against IGoR. Hypergeometric tests were used in a later analysis to score TCR-TCR, TCR-HLA and TCR-CMV co-occurrence, with a repertoire-size bias correction applied to the TCR pairs. A later analysis estimated false discovery rates by permuting HLA or CMV assignments 20 times. In a later analysis, co-occurring TCRs were grouped using DBSCAN, with TCRdist sequence similarity added in when clustering inside HLA-allele-positive subsets. For co-occurrence clustering, repertoires with fewer than 30,000 or more than 120,000 public chains were excluded, along with five repertoires with anomalous nucleotide sharing. The table comes from immuneACCESS by way of TCRdb, which keeps in-frame sequences with V and J called. Part of the clones is missing from these tables; in studies checked, under half for an unresolved V gene and the rest for unknown reasons. V, J and clone size derive from that table, while D and trimming were established from the DNA sequence. The sample table contains roughly 120,000 clones; only one count was recorded for roughly 74% of them. About 0.92% of the sample is in the top ten clones.

Specimen: PBMCs. The V and J segments used are TRBV2 and TRBJ1-3, with 7 middle bases fitting TRBD1. This clonotype was sampled from a woman in her thirties in good health and CMV-seronegative. The CDR3 in this case is CASSERKTGLGFSGNTIYF. The nucleotides are TGTGCCAGCAGTGAAAGGAAGACAGGGTTAGGATTCTCTGGAAACACCATATATTTT.